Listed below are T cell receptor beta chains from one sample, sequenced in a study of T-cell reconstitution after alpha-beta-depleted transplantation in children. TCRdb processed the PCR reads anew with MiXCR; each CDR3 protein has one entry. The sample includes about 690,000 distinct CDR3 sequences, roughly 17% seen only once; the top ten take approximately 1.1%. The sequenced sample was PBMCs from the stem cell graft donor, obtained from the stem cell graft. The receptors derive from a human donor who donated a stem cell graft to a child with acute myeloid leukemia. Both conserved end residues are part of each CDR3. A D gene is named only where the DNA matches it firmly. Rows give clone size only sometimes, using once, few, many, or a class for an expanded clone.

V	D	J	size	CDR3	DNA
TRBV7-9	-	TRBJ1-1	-	CASSLDLLAEAFF	TGTGCCAGCAGCTTGGACCTGCTTGCTGAAGCTTTCTTT
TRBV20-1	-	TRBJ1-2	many	CSTRNGGNYGYTF	TGCAGTACCCGCAACGGCGGTAACTATGGCTACACCTTC
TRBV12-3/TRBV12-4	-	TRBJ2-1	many	CASSPEHLAYNEQFF	TGTGCCAGCAGCCCTGAGCACCTAGCGTACAATGAGCAGTTCTTC
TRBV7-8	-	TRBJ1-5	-	CASSLKDSYQPQHF	TGTGCCAGCAGCTTAAAGGACAGCTATCAGCCCCAGCATTTT
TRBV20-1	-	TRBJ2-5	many	CSAITDETQYF	TGCAGTGCTATAACAGACGAGACCCAGTACTTC
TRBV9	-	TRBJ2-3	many	CASSTMNGDTQYF	TGTGCCAGCAGCACGATGAACGGAGATACGCAGTATTTT
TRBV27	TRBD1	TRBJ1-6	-	CASSPQGAQNSPLHF	TGTGCCAGCAGCCCTCAGGGGGCTCAGAATTCACCCCTCCACTTT
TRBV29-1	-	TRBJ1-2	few	CSVGESGYGYTF	TGCAGCGTTGGTGAGAGTGGCTATGGCTACACCTTC
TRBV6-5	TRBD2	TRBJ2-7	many	CASSYSRTSSRAQYF	TGTGCCAGCAGTTACTCCCGGACTAGCAGCCGGGCGCAGTACTTC
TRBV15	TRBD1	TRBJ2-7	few	CATSGTGSEQYF	TGTGCCACCAGCGGGACAGGTTCCGAGCAGTACTTC
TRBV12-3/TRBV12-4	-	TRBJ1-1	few	CASRGWMAEAFF	TGTGCCAGCCGGGGGTGGATGGCTGAAGCTTTCTTT
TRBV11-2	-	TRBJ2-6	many	CASSLRSGSSGANVLTF	TGTGCCAGCAGCTTAAGGAGCGGATCCTCTGGGGCCAACGTCCTGACTTTC
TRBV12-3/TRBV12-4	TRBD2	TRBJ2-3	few	CASSLASGGITDTQYF	TGTGCCAGCAGTTTAGCTAGCGGGGGGATCACAGATACGCAGTATTTT
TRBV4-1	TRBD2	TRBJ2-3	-	CASSSLAGTTDTQYF	TGCGCCAGCAGTTCGCTAGCGGGGACCACAGATACGCAGTATTTT
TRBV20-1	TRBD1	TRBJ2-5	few	CRGQGPETQYF	TGCAGGGGACAGGGGCCCGAGACCCAGTACTTC
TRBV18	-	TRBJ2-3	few	CASSPQQGIQTDTQYF	TGTGCCAGCTCACCTCAACAGGGAATCCAAACAGATACGCAGTATTTT
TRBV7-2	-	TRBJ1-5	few	CASSLAAGDVQPQHF	TGTGCCAGCAGCTTAGCGGCTGGGGATGTTCAGCCCCAGCATTTT
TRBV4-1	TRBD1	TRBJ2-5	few	CASSHRTGVSKTQYF	TGCGCCAGCAGCCACAGGACAGGGGTTTCGAAGACCCAGTACTTC
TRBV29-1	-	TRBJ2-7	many	CSVVSRAGEQYF	TGCAGCGTTGTTTCCAGGGCCGGCGAGCAGTACTTC
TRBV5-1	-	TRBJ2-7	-	CASSFTTGTSYEQYF	TGCGCCAGCAGCTTTACCACCGGGACTTCCTACGAGCAGTACTTC
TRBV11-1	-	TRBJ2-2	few	CASSSSSTGISNTGELFF	TGTGCCAGCAGCTCCTCGTCTACAGGGATCTCGAACACCGGGGAGCTGTTTTTT
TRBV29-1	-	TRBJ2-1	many	CSATTVHLNEQFF	TGCAGCGCGACTACCGTACACCTCAATGAGCAGTTCTTC
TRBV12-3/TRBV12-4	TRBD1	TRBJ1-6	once	CASSSTGGRTPLHF	TGTGCCAGCAGTTCAACAGGGGGAAGGACACCCCTCCACTTT
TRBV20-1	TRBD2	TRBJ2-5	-	CSARGGGAQETQYF	TGCAGTGCTAGGGGCGGGGGGGCCCAAGAGACCCAGTACTTC
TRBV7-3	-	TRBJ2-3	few	CASSLSPSGGQGADTQYF	TGTGCCAGCAGCTTATCCCCCTCAGGCGGGCAGGGTGCAGATACGCAGTATTTT
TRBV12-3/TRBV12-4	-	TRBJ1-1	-	CASTAGSRNTEAFF	TGTGCCAGCACGGCGGGCAGCCGAAACACTGAAGCTTTCTTT
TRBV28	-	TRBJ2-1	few	CASSSGGRRQFF	TGTGCCAGCAGTTCAGGCGGTAGACGGCAGTTCTTC
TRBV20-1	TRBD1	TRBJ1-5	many	CSALPGQGDQPQHF	TGCAGTGCGCTTCCGGGACAGGGAGATCAGCCCCAGCATTTT
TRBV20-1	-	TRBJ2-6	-	CSARTTGGANVLTF	TGCAGTGCTAGGACCACCGGGGGAGCCAACGTCCTGACTTTC
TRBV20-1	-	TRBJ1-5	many	CSARDPRGTNSNQPQHF	TGCAGTGCTAGAGATCCCCGTGGGACGAATAGCAATCAGCCCCAGCATTTT
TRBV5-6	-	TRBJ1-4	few	CASSFGTNEKLFF	TGTGCCAGCAGCTTCGGGACTAATGAAAAACTGTTTTTT
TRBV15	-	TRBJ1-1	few	CATSRQRGSTEAFF	TGTGCCACCAGCAGACAACGGGGAAGTACTGAAGCTTTCTTT
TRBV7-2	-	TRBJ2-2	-	CASSPGQSTGELFF	TGTGCCAGCAGCCCCGGACAGTCCACCGGGGAGCTGTTTTTT
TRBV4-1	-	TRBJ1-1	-	CASSRGGAYMNTEAFF	TGCGCCAGCAGTCGAGGGGGGGCCTACATGAACACTGAAGCTTTCTTT
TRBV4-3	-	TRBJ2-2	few	CASSLSTAPNTGELFF	TGCGCCAGCAGCCTAAGTACAGCACCGAACACCGGGGAGCTGTTTTTT
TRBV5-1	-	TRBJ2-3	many	CASSLAGSSTDTQYF	TGCGCCAGCAGCTTGGCGGGGTCTAGCACAGATACGCAGTATTTT
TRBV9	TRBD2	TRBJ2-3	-	CASSVGLAGTDTQYF	TGTGCCAGCAGCGTGGGGCTAGCGGGCACAGATACGCAGTATTTT
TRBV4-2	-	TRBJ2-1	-	CASSQVWGTADYNEQFF	TGTGCCAGCAGCCAAGTTTGGGGAACAGCGGATTACAATGAGCAGTTCTTC
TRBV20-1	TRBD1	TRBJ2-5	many	CSARQGETKTQYF	TGCAGTGCCAGACAGGGGGAAACGAAGACCCAGTACTTC
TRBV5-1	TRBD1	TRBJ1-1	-	CASSPPGQATEAFF	TGCGCCAGCAGCCCTCCGGGACAGGCAACTGAAGCTTTCTTT
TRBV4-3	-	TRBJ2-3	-	CASSQAQLSDTQYF	TGCGCCAGCAGCCAAGCCCAGCTTTCAGATACGCAGTATTTT
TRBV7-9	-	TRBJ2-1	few	CASSLGAGEHNEQFF	TGTGCCAGCAGCTTGGGGGCTGGCGAGCACAATGAGCAGTTCTTC
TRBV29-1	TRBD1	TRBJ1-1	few	CSVEEGAFWNTEAFF	TGCAGCGTTGAGGAGGGGGCGTTTTGGAACACTGAAGCTTTCTTT
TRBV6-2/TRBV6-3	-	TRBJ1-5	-	CASEQGRRYSNQPQHF	TGTGCCAGCGAGCAGGGAAGACGGTATAGCAATCAGCCCCAGCATTTT
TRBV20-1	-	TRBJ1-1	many	CSAIRAQSNTEAFF	TGCAGTGCTATTAGGGCACAGTCAAACACTGAAGCTTTCTTT
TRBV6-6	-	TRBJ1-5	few	CASSYPRQPQHF	TGTGCCAGCAGTTACCCTCGTCAGCCCCAGCATTTT
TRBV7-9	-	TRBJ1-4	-	CASSLVPATTNEKLFF	TGTGCCAGCAGCTTAGTGCCCGCCACAACTAATGAAAAACTGTTTTTT
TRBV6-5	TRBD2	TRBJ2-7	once	CASSYLGLAGDYEQYF	TGTGCCAGCAGTTACTTGGGACTAGCGGGGGATTACGAGCAGTACTTC
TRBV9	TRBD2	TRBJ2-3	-	CASSLRAGPSDTQYF	TGTGCCAGCAGCCTTCGAGCGGGGCCCTCGGATACGCAGTATTTT